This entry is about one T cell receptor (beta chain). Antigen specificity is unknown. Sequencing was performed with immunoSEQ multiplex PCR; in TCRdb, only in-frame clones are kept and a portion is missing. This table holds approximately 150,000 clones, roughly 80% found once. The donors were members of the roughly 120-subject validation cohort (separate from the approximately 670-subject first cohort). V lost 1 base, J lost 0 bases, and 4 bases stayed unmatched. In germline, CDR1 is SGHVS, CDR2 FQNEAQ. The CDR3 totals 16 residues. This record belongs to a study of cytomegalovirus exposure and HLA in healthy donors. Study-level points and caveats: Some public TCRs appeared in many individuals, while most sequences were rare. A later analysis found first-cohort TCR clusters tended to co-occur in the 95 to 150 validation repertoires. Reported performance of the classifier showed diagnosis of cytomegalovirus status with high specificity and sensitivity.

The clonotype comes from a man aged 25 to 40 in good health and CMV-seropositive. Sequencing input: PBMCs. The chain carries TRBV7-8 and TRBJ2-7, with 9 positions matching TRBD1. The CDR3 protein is CASSLGDRGSSYEQYF. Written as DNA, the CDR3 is TGTGCCAGCAGCTTAGGCGACAGGGGGAGCTCCTACGAGCAGTACTTC.